The text below deals with one TCR beta chain. This clone showed up just a few times. The clone's antigen remains unknown. Base qualities are not recorded, but no much larger clone differs from it by a single base. The sample belongs to a study of T cell responses to AZD1222 COVID-19 vaccine (dated by TCRdb to 2020 to 2023). Looking at the study overall: A total of around 240 trial participants underwent TCR sequencing, of whom 207 received two doses of AZD1222 and about 25 received two doses of the MenACWY control vaccine. Trial participants were enrolled by age into 18-55, 56-69 and 70-plus year subgroups, with around 150, 28 and 57 TCR-sequenced participants respectively. Findings and caveats that apply to the study as a whole: The 56-69-year group was small, and its depth increase did not reach significance, likely because of low power. Only six or seven AZD1222 recipients were SARS-CoV-2 seropositive at baseline, limiting conclusions about previously exposed vaccinees. Reportedly, close to half of the unique spike-specific TCRs recognized epitopes lying outside the regions that are mutated in the B.1.351 and B.1.1.7 variants. Because no day 14 peak-response samples were available, repertoires were characterized only after the peak T cell response. Participants were mostly white British, with more females than males. The authors suggested clonal diversity may have been underestimated. Vaccine-associated CD4 TCRs spanned the whole spike protein, with dominant responses in regions 160-218 and 743-854. After two AZD1222 doses, spike-specific TCR breadth and depth were significantly higher than at day 0 and than in MenACWY recipients.

The CDR3 regions of human TCRbeta chains were analyzed by immunosequencing. The authors' analysis ran thus. TCRs in the repertoires were compared against a reference library of SARS-CoV-2-specific TCRs that had been generated with the MIRA antigen-specificity platform. Breadth was defined as the fraction of unique TCRs that were SARS-CoV-2-associated, and depth was defined as the fraction of total T cells that were SARS-CoV-2-associated. Using the MIRA data, every spike-specific TCR was mapped to the spike region that the TCR reacted to and assigned to either a CD4 or a CD8 class. Log10-transformed breadth and depth values were compared by one-way ANOVA with Sidak's multiple comparisons tests. TCRdb's version of the immuneACCESS table is confined to in-frame rearrangements and falls short of the full clone set. An unresolved V gene accounts for under half of the shortfall where checked; the remainder is of unknown origin. That table supplies the V and J calls and clone size; D and trimming were determined from the DNA. In all, the sample holds 130,000 to 150,000 clones, and approximately 89% of those were seen once. Of the sample, roughly 1.8% falls within the top ten clones.

Interpreted using the paper, the time point label stands for: about 28 days (+/-7) after the second vaccine dose. Because spike-specific TCR depth and breadth did not differ between the two schedules, AZD1222 recipients who got a second dose at roughly 4 weeks were pooled with those who got a second dose at roughly 12 weeks. Samples from vaccinated people were obtained from the UK trials COV001 and COV002, which included a single-blind randomized controlled phase 2/3 trial of AZD1222 (ChAdOx1 nCoV-19) in healthy adults. For TCRbeta chain sequencing, PBMC samples from trial participants were taken at day 0 and at day 28 after the second dose. The junction carries 10 bases between V and J, which are trimmed by 4 bases and 7 bases respectively. According to the germline V gene, CDR1 reads KGHDR and CDR2 reads SFDVKD. Taken from cysteine to phenylalanine, the CDR3 has 12 residues. Only the CDR3 part of the read is kept: 36 bases, read in frame from the first base.

This chain joins TRBV24-1 to TRBJ2-7, and perhaps TRBD1 as D gene, on 5 matching bases. This TCR came from an adult who received the AZD1222 COVID-19 vaccine. Sequencing was performed on peripheral blood, taken 28 days after the second AZD1222 dose. The sequenced DNA is TGTGCCACCAGTGACCAGGGTAGTGAGCAGTACTTC. Its protein product is CATSDQGSEQYF.